This T cell receptor beta chain was identified in a study of shared clonotypes between healthy human individuals (dated by TCRdb to about 2020). Broadly, across the study: The cohort comprised two women and a few men aged 18 to 49 years. Different laboratories and diverse techniques were used to prepare libraries and sequence TCR repertoires, to increase sequencing depth and limit assay-specific biases. For each donor, CD4 naive and CD4 memory were each given three plates, CD8 naive was given two plates, and CD8 memory was given one plate. Per donor, leukapheresis produced somewhere between about 0.85 and 10 billion PBMCs. To estimate repertoire size and how much clonotype sharing occurs between individuals, the study deeply sequenced the blood TCR repertoires of several healthy adults. Overall study results and their limits: The small number of donors limited the genetic and exposure-history diversity represented. Sampling was limited to blood, and TCR repertoires in tissue likely differ from TCR repertoires in blood. Pairwise subsampling led to the expectation that sequencing depth would affect the degree of clonotype sharing among donors. Naive subsets generally had larger estimated clonotype richness than memory subsets did. Rarefaction of sorted-subset datasets indicated incomplete sequencing despite the large sequencing depth. Compared with non-shared clonotypes, clonotypes shared by all four sorted-subset donors had higher generation probabilities. When a handful of donors were compared, the shared fraction of clonotypes was about 5.5% for naive CD4, around 3.5% for naive CD8, about 2.4% for memory CD4, and roughly 0.43% for memory CD8.

This clone was observed a few times. What antigen it recognizes has not been identified. The input lacks base qualities; no much larger clone sits a single base away. The germline V gene sets CDR1 to SGHVS and CDR2 to FNYEAQ. V lost 5 bases and J lost 8 bases, and the count of bases not matched to a germline gene is 9. The CDR3 holds 15 amino acids from the cysteine to the phenylalanine. The sequence is cut down to CDR3 DNA, 45 bases in frame from base 1. Using the deep immunoSEQ assay, TCR CDR3 regions were amplified from genomic DNA by multiplex PCR. For each cell subset, the extracted genomic DNA was distributed evenly across all wells of several immunoSEQ 96-well plates, and each plate served as one replicate. Each replicate PCR for sorted subsets received approximately 220 ng genomic DNA, equal to 30,000 or so T cell genomes. The purified libraries were quantified using a Qubit 3.0 fluorometer, sized with a Bioanalyzer 2100, and then quantified again using the KAPA Library Quantification kit. Every immunoSEQ 96-well plate was sequenced on a dedicated single-read 150-cycle Illumina NextSeq 550 flow cell. On the study's bioinformatics: Because the immunoSEQ output included only junctional sequences and no quality scores, the filtering could not be the same as the filtering used for full-length reads. To assign V/J genes and CDR3, sequences were annotated using PyIR, a Python wrapper for IgBLAST v1.9, with IMGT germline references. Reads were removed for weak V/J assignments (E-value above 1e-6), missing CDR3, stop codons, out-of-frame junctions, or ambiguous translated residues. V3J clonotypes were defined as sequences sharing the same inferred V gene, J gene, and CDR3 amino acid sequence. Percentage overlap between repertoires was computed as shared unique clonotypes divided by the size of the smaller repertoire. RTK rarefaction, the Chao1 estimator, and Recon v2.1 estimates of unobserved clonotypes were used to assess repertoire richness. Generation probabilities were computed with OLGA for all TCRbeta clonotypes obtained by the gDNA method from a handful of donors. TCRdb obtained this table from immuneACCESS and retained in-frame rearrangements with V and J assigned. These tables miss some clones; where compared with another copy, unresolved V genes account for less than half of the shortfall, and the remainder is unexplained. V, J and clone size derive from that table, while D and trimming were established from the DNA sequence. The sample table holds under 85,000 clones, of which 60% to 65% were seen once. The ten largest clones add up to 51% of the sample.

Donors were healthy HIV-negative adults with no recently reported acute infections or vaccinations. Only Caucasian adults living in Nashville, Tennessee, USA were represented among the donors. The CD8 memory samples were a combination of magnetically selected CD45RO+ cells and CCR7-negative CD45RA+ effector memory (TemRA) cells. Blood was obtained by leukapheresis, after which PBMCs were separated by Ficoll-Histopaque density gradient centrifugation and cryopreserved in liquid nitrogen vapor phase. Purity and quantity of every magnetically sorted T cell population were checked by analytical flow cytometry. Genomic DNA was isolated from every sorted fraction and measured by UV absorbance on a Nanodrop 2000c.

This chain is built from TRBV7-6 and TRBJ2-7, and 13 junction bases match TRBD2. The TCR comes from a man aged 25 to 45 in good health. Material for sequencing was memory CD8+ T cells sorted from blood. Sample cell subset or site, as interpreted from the label and publication: CD45RO+ cells pooled with CCR7-negative TemRA cells. The nucleotide sequence reads TGTGCCAGCAGCCCTCTAGAGGGACTAGCGGGGAAGCAGTACTTC. Translated, it reads CASSPLEGLAGKQYF.